This T cell receptor beta chain was recovered during a study of technical replicates of blood from four donors. The CDR3 is 15 residues long. V lost 0 bases and J lost 6; bases outside the gene matches: 4. The germline gives CDR1 SGDLS, CDR2 YYNGEE. Assay used: immunoSEQ multiplex PCR; TCRdb lists only in-frame clones, some missing. This sample yields about 83,000 clones, of which roughly 94% are seen a single time; about 0.25% belongs to the top ten. Sequenced: T cells isolated from PBMCs. This rearrangement joins TRBV9 to TRBJ2-1; 9 nucleotides align to TRBD2. The origin of this receptor is a human donor in good health. CDR3 bases: TGTGCCAGCAGCGTAGACCTAGCGGGGATCAATGAGCAGTTCTTC. This encodes CASSVDLAGINEQFF.